The T cell receptor beta chain described here comes from a study of a mutant IDH1 vaccine in newly diagnosed glioma. Using immunoSEQ multiplex PCR, the repertoire was profiled, and TCRdb retains in-frame clones only, with some absent. The sample carries 35,000 to 40,000 clones, 92% recorded once. The time point: baseline, week 1 (first vaccination visit). Treatment reported: pre-vaccination baseline after standard-of-care therapy. The receptor was derived from a man aged 18 to 30 with glioma. Source: PBMCs, taken from a glioma patient treated with radiotherapy, temozolomide or both.

This CDR3 is CAWDPGRLFNEKLFF. The CDR3 DNA sequence: TGTGCCTGGGACCCCGGGCGACTCTTTAATGAAAAACTGTTTTTT. This chain uses TRBV30 with TRBJ1-4; no clear D gene. V shed 5 bases and J shed 4 bases, with 17 bases lying between them. CDR3 length: 15 amino acids. Per the germline V gene, CDR1 is GTSNPN and CDR2 is SVGIG (reference sequence).